Below are 28 T cell receptor beta chains sequenced from a single sample in a study of regulatory T cells in long-lasting Graves disease. HTBI primers from iRepertoire and Arm-PCR of CDR3 regions yielded the TCR beta libraries. Each CDR3 protein gets one entry after TCRdb re-called the multiplex PCR reads with MiXCR. In the table there are 500,000 or so distinct CDR3 sequences, 15% to 20% of which are singletons. The time point: newly diagnosed GD, antithyroid drugs for less than 3 months. RNA extracted from PBMCs served as the sequencing template. This same sample was also taken into another study, of T cells in Graves' hyperthyroidism and ophthalmopathy.

The specimen was peripheral blood mononuclear cells (PBMCs), collected at new diagnosis, from a patient treated with antithyroid drugs. These TCRs come from a woman aged 35-60 years with Graves disease.

The rearrangement joins TRBV12-3 or TRBV12-4 to TRBJ2-1, with 12 nucleotides matching TRBD2. The CDR3 contains 17 residues. V lost 4 bases to trimming and J lost 4 bases; unmatched junction nucleotides: 8. CDR3 amino acids: CASSWGTSGHPYNEQFF. The CDR3 DNA is TGTGCCAGCAGTTGGGGGACTAGCGGGCACCCTTACAATGAGCAGTTCTTC.

This clonotype was detected ten times or more. The chain links TRBV18 to TRBJ2-1, with 12 bases aligning to TRBD1. The CDR3 runs 14 residues. CDR1 is KGHSH, CDR2 LQKENI, per germline. Trimming took 2 bases from V and 8 from J; bases not matched to a gene: 1. The CDR3 protein is CASSPGTGGDEQFF. The CDR3 bases are TGTGCCAGCTCACCAGGGACAGGGGGCGATGAGCAGTTCTTC.

The J gene is TRBJ1-2, the V gene TRBV6-1; the D gene is possibly TRBD1 (6 bases). Trimming stripped 6 bases from V and 6 bases from J, with 20 bases between. This CDR3 has 15 amino acids. Germline V gene sequence: CDR1 MNHNS, CDR2 SASEGT. The CDR3 region has the DNA TGTGCCAGCAGGCCCCCCTCATGGGGGGACAATGGCTACACCTTC. Its protein is CASRPPSWGDNGYTF.

This clonotype was detected many times. The gene calls are TRBV7-6 and TRBJ2-7; D not resolved. V was cut by 0 bases and J by 0 bases, with 15 bases left in between. Germline CDR1 is SGHVS and CDR2 is FNYEAQ. The CDR3 length is 17 residues. The DNA for the CDR3 is TGTGCCAGCAGCTTAGCAAGCCCCCGCACGAGCTCCTACGAGCAGTACTTC. This codes for CASSLASPRTSSYEQYF.

This clonotype was detected only a few times. One junction end disagrees with the germline gene, perhaps due to a read error. The chain uses TRBV5-1 and TRBJ2-1, with no clear D. CDR3 length equals 13 residues. The germline CDR1 and CDR2 sequences are SGHRS and YFSETQ. CDR3 region: CASSSDMGNEQFF. DNA for the CDR3: TGTGCCAGCAGCTCCGACATGGGAAATGAGCAGTTCTTC.

In DNA, the CDR3 is TGTGCCAGCCGACCGAGTTGGGGGACGGGGAATCAGCCCCAGCATTTT. This codes for CASRPSWGTGNQPQHF. The chain employs TRBV12-3 or TRBV12-4 and TRBJ1-5; a weak D match, TRBD1 (5 bases). The CDR3 is 16 amino acids. V was trimmed by 8 bases and J by 4 bases, leaving 21 bases between them.

This clonotype appeared many times. This chain joins TRBV18 and TRBJ1-1; D gene ambiguous. CDR1 and CDR2 (germline): KGHSH, LQKENI. Between the trimmed V and J ends, which lost 3 bases and 5 bases, there was a span of 13 bases. CDR3 length: 14 residues. CDR3 protein: CASSPQSLGTEAFF. CDR3 DNA: TGTGCCAGCTCACCTCAGAGTCTGGGGACTGAAGCTTTCTTT.

As concerns this clonotype: A much larger clone lies one base from this, so it may be a read error. The chain uses TRBV6-6 and TRBJ1-2, with D perhaps matching TRBD1 (5 bases). This CDR3 comprises 14 residues. Germline V gives CDR1 MNHNY, CDR2 SVGAGI (reference sequence). The CDR3 nucleotides are TGTGCCAGCAGTTACTCGACAGTGTGGGATGGCTGCACCTTC. Its translation: CASSYSTVWDGCTF.

This clonotype was recorded at least ten times. V and J are TRBV7-9 and TRBJ1-4; no reliable D call. Between the trimmed V and J ends, which lost 5 bases and 0 bases, there was a span of 13 bases. The length of the CDR3 is 16 residues. Germline V gives CDR1 SEHNR, CDR2 FQNEAQ (reference sequence). This CDR3 is CASSRVGGATNEKLFF. The CDR3 coding sequence is TGTGCCAGCAGCCGTGTGGGTGGCGCAACTAATGAAAAACTGTTTTTT.

The chain carries TRBV5-1 and TRBJ1-6; D is possibly TRBD1 (5 bases). CDR1 is SGHRS, CDR2 YFSETQ, per germline. The CDR3 is made up of 14 amino acids. Trimming took off 2 bases at V and 5 bases at J, with 8 bases between the two ends. The CDR3 DNA follows: TGCGCCAGCAGCTTAGGGGATAATAATTCACCCCTCCACTTT. This encodes CASSLGDNNSPLHF.

Many counts were recorded for this clonotype. This rearrangement joins TRBV7-8 to TRBJ2-7; 9 nucleotides agree with TRBD2. The junction had 8 bases not matched to a gene; V was cut back by 4 bases and J by 4 bases. The germline CDR1 and CDR2 sequences are SGHVS and FQNEAQ. This CDR3 has 15 residues. The CDR3 region is CASSSSSGEIYEQYF. The CDR3 DNA follows: TGTGCCAGCAGCTCGTCTAGCGGGGAGATTTACGAGCAGTACTTC.

The chain combines TRBV2 with TRBJ1-3; 10 bases fit TRBD1. The V gene end was trimmed by 8 bases and the J gene end by 4 bases; junction bases not matched to a gene: 17. The germline gives CDR1 SNHLY, CDR2 FYNNEI. The CDR3 sequence is 18 residues long. Here the CDR3 reads CASLRFGTGASYGNTIYF. CDR3 sequence (DNA): TGTGCCAGCCTTAGATTTGGGACAGGGGCTTCATACGGAAACACCATATATTTT. Based on the CDR3 plus reference TRBV2 and TRBJ1-3, the full variable domain is EPEVTQTPSHQVTQMGQEVILRCVPISNHLYFYWYRQILGQKVEFLVSFYNNEISEKSEIFDDQFSVERPDGSNFTLKIRSTKLEDSAMYFCASLRFGTGASYGNTIYFGEGSWLTVV.

Ten or more counts support this clonotype. This chain connects TRBV12-3 or TRBV12-4 to TRBJ2-5; 16 bases fit TRBD2. V shed 8 bases, J shed 3 bases, and the junction held 3 bases outside the gene matches. The CDR3 loop spans 15 amino acids. The CDR3 loop reads CASGTSGGAEETQYF. In nucleotides, the CDR3 is TGTGCCAGCGGGACTAGCGGGGGGGCAGAAGAGACCCAGTACTTC.

This clonotype was counted at least ten times. The gene calls are TRBV3-1 and TRBJ1-2; perhaps TRBD1 as D (5 bases). Germline V gives CDR1 LGHDT, CDR2 YNNKEL (reference sequence). The CDR3 is made up of 14 amino acids. The V and J ends lost 1 base and 7 bases respectively, with 13 bases between them. The CDR3 DNA follows: TGTGCCAGCAGCCAAGTAGATGGGACGTCTGGCTACACCTTC. Protein sequence: CASSQVDGTSGYTF.

This clonotype turned up a few times. CDR3 sequence: CATSQVLYNSPLHF. In nucleotides, the CDR3 is TGTGCCACCAGCCAAGTTCTTTATAATTCACCCCTCCACTTT. This rearrangement joins TRBV15 to TRBJ1-6, with unresolved D. V was cut by 5 bases and J by 4 bases, with 9 bases left in between. CDR3 length: 14 amino acids. Per the germline V gene, CDR1 is LNHNV and CDR2 is YYDKDF (reference sequence). Variable domain in full (rest from reference TRBV15 and TRBJ1-6): DAMVIQNPRYQVTQFGKPVTLSCSQTLNHNVMYWYQQKSSQAPKLLFHYYDKDFNNEADTPDNFQSRRPNTSFCFLDIRSPGLGDTAMYLCATSQVLYNSPLHFGNGTRLTVT.

In the case of this clonotype: Since a much larger clone is just one base distant, this may be a read error. This chain connects TRBV6-4 to TRBJ2-7; 10 bases match TRBD2. V dropped 6 bases and J dropped 7; count of bases not matched to a gene: 9. The V gene's germline CDR1 is MRHNA and CDR2 SNTAGT. The CDR3 has 14 amino acids. The CDR3 loop is CASRPAGGSNEQYF. For the CDR3, the DNA is TGTGCCAGCAGGCCAGCGGGGGGGTCAAATGAGCAGTACTTC.

This clonotype was seen repeatedly, ten times or more. The chain uses TRBV12-3 or TRBV12-4 and TRBJ2-5; 10 bases line up with TRBD1. V lost 6 bases and J lost 5; bases outside the gene matches: 9. The CDR3 runs to 15 residues. The CDR3 protein is CASSVLPDRGETQYF. The CDR3 coding sequence is TGTGCCAGCAGCGTCCTCCCGGACAGGGGGGAGACCCAGTACTTC.

This clonotype has a count of ten or more. The chain joins TRBV28 to TRBJ2-1; D uncertain. Germline V lookup: CDR1 MDHEN, CDR2 SYDVKM. Trimming took 8 bases from V and 5 from J, leaving 13 bases between them. The CDR3 extends over 13 amino acids. This CDR3 is CASGRPGHNEQFF. The CDR3 coding sequence is TGTGCCAGCGGACGGCCTGGTCACAATGAGCAGTTCTTC.

This clonotype was seen many times. Because the CDR3's place on the DNA is in doubt, the DNA is left out and the CDR3 is given as listed by TCRdb. This CDR3 is CASSFLAGNSPLHF. V gene TRBV28 combines with J gene TRBJ1-6; no check of the table's D call, TRBD1, against the DNA was made. Germline CDR1 is MDHEN and CDR2 is SYDVKM. Both ends counted, the CDR3 spans 14 residues.

This chain links TRBV7-9 with TRBJ1-4; a possible D gene is TRBD1 (6 bases). CDR1 and CDR2 (germline): SEHNR, FQNEAQ (reference sequence). Trimming stripped 5 bases from V and 8 bases from J, with 12 bases between. This CDR3 is 13 amino acids long. The CDR3 bases are TGTGCCAGCAGCCGGGGGGCGCCAGAAAAACTGTTTTTT. Translated: CASSRGAPEKLFF.

This clonotype came up many times. The chain is built from TRBV20-1 and TRBJ1-3; D ambiguous. The V gene's germline CDR1 is DFQATT and CDR2 SNEGSKA (reference sequence). The CDR3 covers 13 residues. V lost 2 bases to trimming and J lost 0 bases, with 5 bases between them. CDR3: CSARQASGNTIYF. DNA of the CDR3: TGCAGTGCTAGACAGGCCTCTGGAAACACCATATATTTT.

This clonotype was picked up many times. This sequence joins TRBV7-3 and TRBJ2-3, with D perhaps given as TRBD1 or TRBD2 (5 bases each). The CDR3 runs 14 residues. The ends were cut back, 3 bases at V and 4 bases at J, with 11 bases in the middle. Germline values: CDR1 SGHTA, CDR2 FQGTGA. In DNA, the CDR3 is TGTGCCAGCAGCTTGACGGGGCCCGCAGATACGCAGTATTTT. Translated: CASSLTGPADTQYF.

This clonotype has only a few counts. The rearrangement uses TRBV4-1 and TRBJ2-7; 9 nucleotides line up with TRBD2. The ends lost 4 bases at V and 1 base at J; junction bases unmatched: 11. Germline assignment: CDR1 MGHRA and CDR2 YSYEKL. The CDR3 is 17 amino acids. CDR3 residues: CASSPFIPTSGSYEQYF. In DNA form, the CDR3 reads TGCGCCAGCAGCCCTTTTATCCCGACTAGCGGTTCCTACGAGCAGTACTTC.

V is TRBV5-1 and J is TRBJ1-6; 9 positions agree with TRBD1. The CDR3 is 14 residues long. Germline loops: CDR1 SGHRS, CDR2 YFSETQ. V lost 4 bases and J lost 6; bases outside the gene matches: 2. CDR3 in amino acids: CASSEGQGNSPLHF. For the CDR3, the DNA is TGCGCCAGCAGCGAGGGACAGGGTAATTCACCCCTCCACTTT.

Concerning this clonotype itself: Given a much more abundant clone one base away, this may be a read error. The chain combines TRBV3-1 with TRBJ2-2; D remains unclear. From germline, CDR1 is LGHDT and CDR2 YNNKEL (reference sequence). The CDR3 runs 13 residues. CDR3: CASSQANTEELFF. The CDR3, as DNA: TGTGCCAGCAGCCAGGCGAACACCGAGGAGCTGTTTTTT.

This clonotype was seen more than once but under ten times. Its ends do not fully match the called genes, so a read error is possible. The genes are TRBV5-1 and TRBJ1-3, with D hard to call. CDR1 is SGHRS and CDR2 is YFSETQ in the germline V gene. The CDR3 runs 14 residues. CDR3 sequence: CASSLELSGSTIYF. CDR3 sequence (DNA): TGCGCCAGCAGCTTAGAGCTCTCTGGAAGCACCATATATTTT.

This clonotype has at least ten counts. The chain couples TRBV28 to TRBJ1-2; D gene ambiguous. Per germline, CDR1 MDHEN and CDR2 SYDVKM. V was clipped by 6 bases and J by 4 bases, with 18 bases between them. CDR3 length: 15 amino acids. This chain's CDR3 is CASSPWTDYGYGYTF. The CDR3 DNA reads TGTGCCAGCAGCCCGTGGACGGACTACGGCTATGGCTACACCTTC.

With regard to this clonotype: This may stem from a read error, because a much larger clone lies one nucleotide away. V usage is TRBV18 and J usage is TRBJ1-1; no firm D call. The V end lost 2 bases, the J end lost 5 bases, and 9 bases lay between the germline ends. CDR3 length: 13 residues. Germline values: CDR1 KGHSH, CDR2 LQKENI. The CDR3 protein is CASSPSQWTEAFF. CDR3 in DNA: TGTGCCAGCTCACCATCCCAGTGGACTGAAGCTTTCTTT.